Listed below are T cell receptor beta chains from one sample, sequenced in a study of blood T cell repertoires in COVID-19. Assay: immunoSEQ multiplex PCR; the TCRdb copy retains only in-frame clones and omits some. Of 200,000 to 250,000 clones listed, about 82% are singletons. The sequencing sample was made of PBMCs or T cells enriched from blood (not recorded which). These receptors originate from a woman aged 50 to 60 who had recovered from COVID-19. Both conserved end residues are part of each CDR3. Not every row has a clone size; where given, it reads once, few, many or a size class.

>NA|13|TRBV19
CASTPRLAHEQFF
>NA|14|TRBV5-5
CASSFYRGVEPQHF
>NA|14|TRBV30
CAWNLGGPNEKLFF
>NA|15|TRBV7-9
CASTSEAGPAYEQYF
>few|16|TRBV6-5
CASSYSRLRGTGELFF
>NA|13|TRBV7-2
CASSPLGGKTQYF
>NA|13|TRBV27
CASSLSPGQPQHF
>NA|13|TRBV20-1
CSASIRLTGELFF
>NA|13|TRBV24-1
CATSDYREETQYF
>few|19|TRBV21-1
CASSREEGTSGRNTGELFF
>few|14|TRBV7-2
CASSRDLYPFEQYF
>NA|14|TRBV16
CASSLAGTGVKQYF
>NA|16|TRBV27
CASSPVLAGGADTQYF
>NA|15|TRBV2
CASRLAGDSSYEQYF
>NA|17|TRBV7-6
CASSSHLTGLRTGELFF
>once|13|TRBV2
CASRTGRAEKLFF
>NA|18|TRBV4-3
CASSQGRGLADYTGELFF
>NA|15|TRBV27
CASSEGTGGTDTQYF
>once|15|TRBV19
CASSYLQGAGTEAFF
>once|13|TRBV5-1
CASSLALGEGYTF
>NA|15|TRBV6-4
CASSETGERGEKLFF
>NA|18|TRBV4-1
CASSQDVVRREALYGYTF
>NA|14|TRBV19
CASSLGQRNQPQHF
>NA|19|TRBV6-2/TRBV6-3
CASSYLKTSGRASYNEQFF
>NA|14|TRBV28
CASSLLAGQNGYTF
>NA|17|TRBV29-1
CSVEDPGSGQGLYEQYF
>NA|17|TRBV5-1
CASSLVASGDISYEQYF
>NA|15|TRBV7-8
CASSQDRGRGQPQHF
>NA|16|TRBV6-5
CASSYGLTGGFSPLHF
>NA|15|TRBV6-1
CASSERDPYTDTQYF
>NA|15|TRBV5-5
CASRGFGDRGRTQYF
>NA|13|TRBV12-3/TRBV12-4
CASQYGVNTEAFF
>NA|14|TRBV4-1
CASSQKTRAGELFF
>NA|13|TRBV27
CASSLGASTEAFF